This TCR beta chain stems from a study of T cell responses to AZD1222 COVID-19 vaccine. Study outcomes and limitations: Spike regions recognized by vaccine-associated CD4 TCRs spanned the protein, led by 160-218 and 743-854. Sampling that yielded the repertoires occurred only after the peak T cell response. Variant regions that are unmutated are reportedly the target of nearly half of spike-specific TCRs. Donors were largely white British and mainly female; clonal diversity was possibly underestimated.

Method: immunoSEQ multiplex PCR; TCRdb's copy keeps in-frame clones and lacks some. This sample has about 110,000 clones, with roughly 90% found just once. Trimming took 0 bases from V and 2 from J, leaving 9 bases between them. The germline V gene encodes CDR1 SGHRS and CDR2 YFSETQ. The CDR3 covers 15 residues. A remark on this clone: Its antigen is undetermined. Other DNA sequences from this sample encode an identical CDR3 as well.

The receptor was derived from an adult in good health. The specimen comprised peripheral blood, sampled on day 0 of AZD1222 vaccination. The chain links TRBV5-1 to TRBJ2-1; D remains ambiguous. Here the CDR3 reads CASSLEGPAYNEQFF. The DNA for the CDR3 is TGCGCCAGCAGCTTGGAGGGTCCCGCCTACAATGAGCAGTTCTTC.